The 19 T cell receptor beta chains reported below all come from one sample, sequenced in a study of OX40 agonist ivuxolimab in advanced cancers. Library preparation employed the immunoSEQ multiplex PCR assay. Sourced from immuneACCESS, this table was stored by TCRdb with only in-frame sequences that have V and J called. A share of the clones is absent; for the studies checked, an unresolved V gene accounts for under half, and the remainder has no known explanation. Across this sample there are roughly 71,000 clones, with around 90% seen only once. The ten top clones hold 0.8% to 1.3% of the sample. The sample here was CD4+ or CD8+ T cells sorted from blood, taken in a trial of the OX40 agonist ivuxolimab. These receptors were obtained from an adult with an advanced solid tumor such as melanoma, head and neck, liver or kidney cancer.

The chain is built from TRBV2 and TRBJ2-5; D is unresolved. The germline V gene encodes CDR1 SNHLY and CDR2 FYNNEI. V lost 5 bases, J lost 0 bases, and 7 bases lay in between. The CDR3 length is 13 residues. The CDR3 protein is CASSPEYQETQYF. The CDR3 coding sequence is TGTGCCAGCAGTCCGGAGTACCAAGAGACCCAGTACTTC. The whole variable domain, filled in from reference TRBV2 and TRBJ2-5, reads EPEVTQTPSHQVTQMGQEVILRCVPISNHLYFYWYRQILGQKVEFLVSFYNNEISEKSEIFDDQFSVERPDGSNFTLKIRSTKLEDSAMYFCASSPEYQETQYFGPGTRLLVL.

This chain joins TRBV5-1 and TRBJ2-7; possibly TRBD1 or TRBD2 for D (5 bases each). V dropped 2 bases and J dropped 7 bases, with 19 bases sitting between them. Germline CDR1 and CDR2: SGHRS and YFSETQ. The CDR3 consists of 15 residues. In DNA form, the CDR3 reads TGCGCCAGCAGCTTCTCAGGGCCCCAAGAGGGAGAGCAGTACTTC. It translates to CASSFSGPQEGEQYF.

The V call is TRBV4-1, the J call TRBJ2-6, with 7 nucleotides matching TRBD1. With 0 bases clipped from V and 0 bases from J, the junction kept 8 bases outside the gene matches. Germline CDR1 reads MGHRA; CDR2 reads YSYEKL. The CDR3 covers 19 residues. The CDR3 DNA is TGCGCCAGCAGCCAAGATTCTCAGGGGGTTTTCTCTGGGGCCAACGTCCTGACTTTC. This sequence encodes CASSQDSQGVFSGANVLTF.

This chain connects TRBV7-2 to TRBJ2-3; D unclear. Trimming pared 0 bases from V and 1 base from J, leaving 5 bases between. Germline lookup yields CDR1 SGHTA and CDR2 FQGNSA. The CDR3 extends over 14 amino acids. The CDR3 region is CASSLATRTDTQYF. CDR3 bases: TGTGCCAGCAGCTTAGCGACTCGCACAGATACGCAGTATTTT.

The CDR3 DNA follows: TGCGCCAGCAGCCAAGAGTCCCTACTGACTAGCGGGGGCCGGGTCCCCCAGTACTTC. Protein sequence: CASSQESLLTSGGRVPQYF. This chain uses TRBV4-1 with TRBJ2-5; 12 nucleotides agree with TRBD2. CDR1 MGHRA and CDR2 YSYEKL come from the germline V gene. This CDR3 comprises 19 residues. After removal of 0 bases from V and 9 bases from J, the junction contained 17 bases not matched to a gene.

The chain uses TRBV7-9 and TRBJ2-7; TRBD2 is a possible D gene (6 bases). The CDR3 is 13 residues long. The germline V and J ends were trimmed by 5 bases and 3 bases, with 11 bases remaining between them. Germline assignment: CDR1 SEHNR and CDR2 FQNEAQ (reference sequence). CDR3 region: CASSARLGYEQYF. As DNA, the CDR3 is TGTGCCAGCAGCGCCAGACTAGGCTACGAGCAGTACTTC.

The V and J genes are TRBV7-6 and TRBJ1-5, with D tentatively TRBD1 (5 bases). Trimming removed 4 bases from V and 1 base from J, with 14 bases in between. The CDR3 totals 16 residues. The germline CDR1 and CDR2 sequences are SGHVS and FNYEAQ. This chain's CDR3 is CASSSGGRGSNQPQHF. CDR3 DNA: TGTGCCAGCAGCTCCGGAGGAAGGGGAAGCAATCAGCCCCAGCATTTT.

As for this clone: One junction end does not reproduce the germline sequence, and a read error may be involved. The chain is built from TRBV7-2 and TRBJ1-6, with D unresolved. Looked up from germline, CDR1 is SGHTA and CDR2 is FQGNSA. The CDR3 runs to 13 residues. CDR3 DNA sequence: TGTGCCAGCAGCTTATCCTCTAATTCACCCCTCCACTTT. It is translated as CASSLSSNSPLHF.

The chain carries TRBV18 and TRBJ2-7, with D perhaps matching TRBD1 or TRBD2 (5 bases each). CDR3 length: 17 amino acids. V was cut by 2 bases and J by 2 bases, with 19 bases left in between. CDR1 and CDR2 from the germline V gene are KGHSH and LQKENI. CDR3 nucleotides: TGTGCCAGCTCACCAGGTCCATGGGACGCCAACACCTACGAGCAGTACTTC. Translating it yields CASSPGPWDANTYEQYF. Filled out from reference TRBV18 and TRBJ2-7, the complete variable domain reads NAGVMQNPRHLVRRRGQEARLRCSPMKGHSHVYWYRQLPEEGLKFMVYLQKENIIDESGMPKERFSAEFPKEGPSILRIQQVVRGDSAAYFCASSPGPWDANTYEQYFGPGTRLTVT.

The chain uses TRBV7-8 and TRBJ2-5; 8 positions agree with TRBD2. CDR1 SGHVS and CDR2 FQNEAQ come from the germline V gene. The CDR3 runs 14 residues. Losses at the gene ends were 3 bases for V and 3 bases for J; bases not matched to a gene: 3. Here the CDR3 reads CASSFTSGEETQYF. The DNA for the CDR3 is TGTGCCAGCAGCTTTACTAGCGGAGAAGAGACCCAGTACTTC.

The V gene is TRBV10-3, the J gene TRBJ1-2, with unresolved D. The germline CDR1 and CDR2 sequences are ENHRY and SYGVKD. CDR3 length: 14 amino acids. Between the trimmed V and J ends, which lost 2 bases and 8 bases, there was a span of 15 bases. The CDR3 sequence is CAISERVPSSGYTF. The CDR3 nucleotides are TGTGCCATCAGTGAGAGGGTTCCGAGTTCGGGCTACACCTTC.

This rearrangement joins TRBV7-9 to TRBJ1-1; no clear D. Germline-derived CDR1 and CDR2 are SEHNR and FQNEAQ (reference sequence). The CDR3 extends over 13 amino acids. The V gene lost 1 base and the J gene lost 5 bases, with 8 bases spanning the gap. The CDR3 DNA is TGTGCCAGCAGCTTAGTGTCGGAGACTGAAGCTTTCTTT. Translation: CASSLVSETEAFF.

The rearrangement links TRBV27 to TRBJ2-1; 7 nucleotides agree with TRBD2. Germline CDR1 reads MNHEY; CDR2 reads SMNVEV (reference sequence). V shed 2 bases, J shed 4 bases, and the junction held 5 bases outside the gene matches. The CDR3 is 15 residues long. CDR3 sequence (DNA): TGTGCCAGCAGTTTAGGTAGGGGAGGGTACAATGAGCAGTTCTTC. It encodes CASSLGRGGYNEQFF.

This chain uses TRBV7-2 with TRBJ2-7; 10 nucleotides align to TRBD2. The CDR3 spans 17 residues. CDR1 SGHTA and CDR2 FQGNSA come from the germline V gene. V gave up 1 base and J gave up 6 bases; unmatched junction bases: 12. In nucleotides, the CDR3 is TGTGCCAGCAGCTTAGTAGCGGGGGGCCTCGGGGCGGTCGAGCAGTACTTC. This gives the protein CASSLVAGGLGAVEQYF.

This chain uses TRBV7-9 with TRBJ2-3, with D unresolved. The CDR3 runs to 11 residues. Trimming removed 5 bases at V and 2 bases at J, with 2 bases between. Germline CDR1 is SEHNR and CDR2 is FQNEAQ (reference sequence). The CDR3 region is CASSDTDTQYF. Here the CDR3 DNA reads TGTGCCAGCAGCGACACAGATACGCAGTATTTT. The variable domain in full, with the rest retrieved from reference TRBV7-9 and TRBJ2-3, is DTGVSQNPRHKITKRGQNVTFRCDPISEHNRLYWYRQTLGQGPEFLTYFQNEAQLEKSRLLSDRFSAERPKGSFSTLEIQRTEQGDSAMYLCASSDTDTQYFGPGTRLTVL.

The chain couples TRBV19 to TRBJ1-2; TRBD1 matches 8 bases. The CDR3 contains 14 residues. The V segment lost 7 bases and the J segment 2 bases; nucleotides outside the gene matches: 6. Germline V gene lookup returns CDR1 LNHDA and CDR2 SQIVND (reference sequence). CDR3 loop: CASTVQGENYGYTF. For the CDR3, the DNA is TGTGCCAGTACCGTACAGGGGGAAAACTATGGCTACACCTTC.

This chain connects TRBV9 to TRBJ1-5, with D possibly matching TRBD1 (5 bases). Germline V gives CDR1 SGDLS, CDR2 YYNGEE. V gave up 0 bases and J gave up 5 bases, with 9 bases separating them. The CDR3 has 14 residues. In nucleotides, the CDR3 is TGTGCCAGCAGCGTAGCAGGGTCCCATCAGCCCCAGCATTTT. Its translation is CASSVAGSHQPQHF.

The V and J genes are TRBV7-2 and TRBJ2-7; the match to TRBD2 covers 7 bases. Germline assignment: CDR1 SGHTA and CDR2 FQGNSA. The CDR3 loop spans 14 amino acids. With 5 bases clipped from V and 0 bases from J, the junction kept 4 bases outside the gene matches. The CDR3 nucleotides are TGTGCCAGCAGCAGCCGGGGGGTCTCCTACGAGCAGTACTTC. Encoded protein: CASSSRGVSYEQYF.

The chain recombines TRBV28 with TRBJ2-1; D is ambiguous. V was pared by 9 bases and J by 0 bases, with 9 bases between. From germline, CDR1 is MDHEN and CDR2 SYDVKM. The length of the CDR3 is 13 residues. The CDR3 bases are TGTGCCAGTGGTTCGAGCTCCTACAATGAGCAGTTCTTC. This translates into CASGSSSYNEQFF.